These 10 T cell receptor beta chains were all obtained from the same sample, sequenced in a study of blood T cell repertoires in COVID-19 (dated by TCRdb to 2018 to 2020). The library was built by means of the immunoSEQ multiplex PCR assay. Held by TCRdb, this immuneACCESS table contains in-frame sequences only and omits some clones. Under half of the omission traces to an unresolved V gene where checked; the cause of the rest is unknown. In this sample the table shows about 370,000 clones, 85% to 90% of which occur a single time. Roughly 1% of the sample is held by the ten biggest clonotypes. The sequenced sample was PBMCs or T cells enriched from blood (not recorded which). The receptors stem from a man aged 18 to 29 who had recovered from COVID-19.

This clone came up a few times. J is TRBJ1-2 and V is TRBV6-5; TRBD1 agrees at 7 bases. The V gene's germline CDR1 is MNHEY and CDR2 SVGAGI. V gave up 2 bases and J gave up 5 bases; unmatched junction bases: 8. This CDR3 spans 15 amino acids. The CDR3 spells CASSYDRVMGYGYTF. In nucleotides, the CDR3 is TGTGCCAGCAGTTACGACAGGGTAATGGGATATGGCTACACCTTC.

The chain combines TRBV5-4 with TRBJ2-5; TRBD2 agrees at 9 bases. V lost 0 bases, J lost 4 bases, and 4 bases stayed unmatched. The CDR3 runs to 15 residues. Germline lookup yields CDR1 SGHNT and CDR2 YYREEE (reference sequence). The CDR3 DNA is TGTGCCAGCAGCTTGGAGCTAGCGGGAAGAGAGACCCAGTACTTC. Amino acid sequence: CASSLELAGRETQYF.

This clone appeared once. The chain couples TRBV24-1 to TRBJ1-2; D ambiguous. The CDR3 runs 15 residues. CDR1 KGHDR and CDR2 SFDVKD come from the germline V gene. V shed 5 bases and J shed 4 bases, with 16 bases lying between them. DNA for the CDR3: TGTGCCACCAGTGTCCCTCGCGGAGGGATCTATGGCTACACCTTC. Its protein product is CATSVPRGGIYGYTF.

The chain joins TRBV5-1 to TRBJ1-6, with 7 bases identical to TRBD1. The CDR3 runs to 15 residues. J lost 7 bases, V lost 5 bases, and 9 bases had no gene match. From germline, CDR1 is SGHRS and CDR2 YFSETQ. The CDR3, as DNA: TGCGCCAGCAGTAGACAGGGTCTGGAGAATTCACCCCTCCACTTT. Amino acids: CASSRQGLENSPLHF.

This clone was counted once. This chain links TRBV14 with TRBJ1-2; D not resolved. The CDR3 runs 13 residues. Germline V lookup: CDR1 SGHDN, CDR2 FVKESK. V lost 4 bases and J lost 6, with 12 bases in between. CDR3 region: CASSPYLVDGYTF. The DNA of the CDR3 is TGTGCCAGCAGCCCGTACTTGGTGGATGGCTACACCTTC.

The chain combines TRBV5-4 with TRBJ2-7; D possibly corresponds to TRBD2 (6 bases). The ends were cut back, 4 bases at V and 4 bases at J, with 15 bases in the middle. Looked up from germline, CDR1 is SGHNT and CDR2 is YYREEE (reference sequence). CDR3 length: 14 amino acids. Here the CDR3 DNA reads TGTGCCAGCAGCGACCGGGACTTGCGGTACGAGCAGTACTTC. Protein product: CASSDRDLRYEQYF.

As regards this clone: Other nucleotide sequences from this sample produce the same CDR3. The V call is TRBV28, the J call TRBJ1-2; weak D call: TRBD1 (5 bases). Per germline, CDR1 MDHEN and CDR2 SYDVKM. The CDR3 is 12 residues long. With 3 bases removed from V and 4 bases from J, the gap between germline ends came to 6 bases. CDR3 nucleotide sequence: TGTGCCAGCAGTTTGGGGGGCTATGGCTACACCTTC. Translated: CASSLGGYGYTF.

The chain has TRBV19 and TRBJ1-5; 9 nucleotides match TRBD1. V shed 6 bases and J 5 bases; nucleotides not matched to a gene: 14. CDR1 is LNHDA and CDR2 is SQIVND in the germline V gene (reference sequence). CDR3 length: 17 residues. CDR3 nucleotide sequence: TGTGCCAGTAGCACCGGGACAGGGTGGGTAGGGTATCAGCCCCAGCATTTT. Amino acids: CASSTGTGWVGYQPQHF.

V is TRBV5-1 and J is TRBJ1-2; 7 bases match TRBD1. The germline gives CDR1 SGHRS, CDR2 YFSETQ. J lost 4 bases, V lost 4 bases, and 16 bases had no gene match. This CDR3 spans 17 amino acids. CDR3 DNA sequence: TGCGCCAGCAGCCTGTGGGGATTCGGGCAGGGGGGCTATGGCTACACCTTC. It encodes CASSLWGFGQGGYGYTF.

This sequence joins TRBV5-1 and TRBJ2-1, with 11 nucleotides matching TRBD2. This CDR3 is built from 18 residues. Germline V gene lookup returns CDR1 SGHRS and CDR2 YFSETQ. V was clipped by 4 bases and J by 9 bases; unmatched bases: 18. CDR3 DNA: TGCGCCAGCAGCCCAAAACCCGCGACTAGCGGGAAGTGGGGTGAGCAGTTCTTC. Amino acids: CASSPKPATSGKWGEQFF. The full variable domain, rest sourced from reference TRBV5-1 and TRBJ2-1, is KAGVTQTPRYLIKTRGQQVTLSCSPISGHRSVSWYQQTPGQGLQFLFEYFSETQRNKGNFPGRFSGRQFSNSRSEMNVSTLELGDSALYLCASSPKPATSGKWGEQFFGPGTRLTVL.